This T cell receptor (beta chain) comes out of a study of blood T cell repertoires in COVID-19. On the study more broadly: Whether acute or convalescent, the COVID-19 samples came from the United States, Italy and Spain. T cells, B-cell-depleted T cells, or PBMCs supplied cDNA or gDNA.

This CDR3 region has 14 residues. CDR1 and CDR2 from the germline V gene are SEHNR and FQNEAQ (reference sequence). The ends lost 5 bases at V and 2 bases at J; junction bases unmatched: 6. This clone has a handful of counts. Authors' analysis steps: Counts of nucleated cells, estimated from reference gene primer amplification, were obtained. Assay: immunoSEQ multiplex PCR; the TCRdb copy retains only in-frame clones and omits some. The DNA was the basis for D and trimming; V, J and clone size are from that table. The sample consists of approximately 24,000 clones, about 89% of them appearing once. This chain joins TRBV7-9 and TRBJ2-7; TRBD1 agrees at 7 bases. The sequenced sample consisted of peripheral blood. The sequence derives from a man aged 45 to 65 with active COVID-19. The DNA for the CDR3 is TGTGCCAGCAGCCCTAAGGACAGGCCCTACGAGCAGTACTTC. Its translation: CASSPKDRPYEQYF.